This T cell receptor beta chain was obtained from a study of shared clonotypes between healthy human individuals. All donors were healthy HIV-negative adults lacking recent acute infections or vaccinations. Study-wide points: The study found lower generation probabilities in non-shared clonotypes than in those shared by all four donors.

Points on this clone: Its target is unknown.

The CDR3 spans 14 residues. The germline V gene encodes CDR1 SGHAT and CDR2 FQNNGV. Trimming removed 8 bases from V and 9 bases from J, with 20 bases in between. Splitting of each subset's genomic DNA was done evenly across several immunoSEQ plates. Each sorted subset replicate got 200 ng genomic DNA, 25,000 to 30,000 genomes. The protocol was immunoSEQ multiplex PCR, while the TCRdb copy is restricted to in-frame clones and leaves out a portion. This sample has 1.4 million to 1.5 million clones, with approximately 97% found just once. V and J are TRBV11-2 and TRBJ2-1; possible D gene TRBD2, 6 bases. Source material: naive CD4+ T cells sorted from blood. Described subset: CD45RA+ positively selected. The clonotype originates from a young man in good health. CDR3 sequence (DNA): TGTGCCAGCTCCTTCGCGGCGGGATGGGGTGAGCAGTTCTTC. This encodes CASSFAAGWGEQFF. Drawing the rest from reference TRBV11-2 and TRBJ2-1, the complete variable domain is EAGVAQSPRYKIIEKRQSVAFWCNPISGHATLYWYQQILGQGPKLLIQFQNNGVVDDSQLPKDRFSAERLKGVDSTLKIQPAKLEDSAVYLCASSFAAGWGEQFFGPGTRLTVL.